This T cell receptor (beta chain) was found in a study of CD8 T cells in ankylosing spondylitis. Scientists made TCR beta libraries using quantitative 5'-RACE with molecular barcodes. TCRdb itself ran the 5' RACE reads through MiXCR, one entry per CDR3 protein. The repertoire holds 300,000 to 350,000 distinct CDR3 sequences, under 15% seen once, with 0.85% to 1.4% in the top ten. This clonotype was picked up a small number of times. Its matching antigen is unknown. Study conclusions and caveats: Disease-associated clones were reportedly significantly overrepresented in matched ankylosing spondylitis synovial fluid. Certain motif variants had earlier been reported in reactive arthritis synovial fluid and blood. In ankylosing spondylitis blood, a motif of seven or eight highly homologous TCR beta variants appeared characteristic.

Germline V gene sequence: CDR1 SGHRS, CDR2 YFSETQ. Trimming pared 3 bases from V and 3 bases from J, leaving 12 bases between. This CDR3 has 15 residues. The sequence came from a male donor with ankylosing spondylitis or in good health (not recorded which). J is TRBJ2-2 and V is TRBV5-1; D gene unclear. Sequencing was done on a sample of blood, either unsorted or a sorted T cell fraction (not recorded which). CDR3 bases: TGCGCCAGCAGCTCCCACCTCAGAGACACCGGGGAGCTGTTTTTT. Amino acid sequence: CASSSHLRDTGELFF.